This record concerns one T cell receptor (beta chain) sequence. The authors' processing: Counts of nucleated cells, estimated from reference gene primer amplification, were obtained. Sequencing was performed with immunoSEQ multiplex PCR; in TCRdb, only in-frame clones are kept and a portion is missing. The V and J calls and clone size are taken from that table; D and trimming were inferred from the DNA. This table holds under 200,000 clones, 87% found once. The CDR3 extends over 13 amino acids. V trimming: 4 bases; J trimming: 6 bases; junction bases outside the gene matches: 3. Germline V lookup: CDR1 SGHRS, CDR2 YFSETQ. The sample belongs to a study of blood T cell repertoires in COVID-19. At the level of the study: The study drew acute and convalescent COVID-19 samples from the United States, Italy and Spain.

The gene calls are TRBV5-1 and TRBJ2-1; 8 bases fit TRBD1. Material: peripheral blood. The TCR originated in a woman aged 55-69 years who had recovered from COVID-19. CDR3 sequence: CASSPGQGNEQFF. The CDR3 nucleotides read TGCGCCAGCAGCCCTGGACAGGGCAATGAGCAGTTCTTC.